This T cell receptor beta chain was profiled in a study of PD-1 blockade in classical Hodgkin lymphoma. Method: immunoSEQ multiplex PCR; TCRdb's copy keeps in-frame clones and lacks some. The sample consists of 40,000 to 50,000 clones, more than 70% of them appearing once. This clone appeared a few times. Its antigen remains unknown. The junction shows a germline mismatch at one end, possibly a read error. Study-wide points: Complete responders showed a baseline diversity that resembled the diversity of newly diagnosed patients. Later analyses included only patients treated at least 1 year post-ASCT. Although disease activity or prior therapy may be involved, causes of the repertoire differences remain undefined.

Every patient experienced relapse after autologous stem cell transplantation, and brentuximab vedotin exposure varied. CDR1 is MNHNY and CDR2 is SVGAGI in the germline V gene (reference sequence). This CDR3 is 8 amino acids long. The rearrangement joins TRBV6-6 to TRBJ1-1, with D unresolved. Sequences were derived from peripheral blood mononuclear cells (PBMCs), sampled at baseline. The TCR sequence derives from a human donor with classical Hodgkin lymphoma. CDR3 DNA: TGTGCCAGCGGGGAAGCGGACTTT. The encoded protein is CASGEADF.